This TCR beta chain was sequenced for a study of T-cell memory formation after mild COVID-19. TCRdb passed the 5' RACE reads through MiXCR, listing each CDR3 protein once. The data hold roughly 86,000 distinct CDR3 sequences, with less than 15% observed a single time. This clonotype was found a few times. The CDR3 is 15 amino acids. The ends lost 5 bases at V and 8 bases at J; junction bases unmatched: 5. CDR1 is MGHRA, CDR2 YSYEKL, per germline. Sequencing was done on a sample of PBMCs or a T cell subset sorted from them (not recorded which). This chain uses TRBV4-1 with TRBJ2-1, with 14 bases fitting TRBD2. This clonotype was obtained from an adult woman who had mild COVID-19 (a few samples of this study predate the infection). Cell type and time point are not known. This CDR3 reads CASSMTSGGAYEQFF. CDR3 bases: TGCGCCAGCAGCATGACTAGCGGGGGGGCATATGAGCAGTTCTTC.